The 10 T cell receptor beta chains listed next were all sequenced from one sample in a study of shared clonotypes between healthy human individuals. Produced via immunoSEQ multiplex PCR; TCRdb's table is partial and in-frame only. In the table there are around 500,000 clones, 79% of which are singletons. What was sequenced was PBMCs. Receptor source: a woman in her thirties or forties in good health. Some clones in this sample may be carry-over from other donors' samples.

The chain links TRBV4-3 to TRBJ2-1; 7 nucleotides match TRBD2. The CDR3 extends over 16 amino acids. Trimming cost V 1 base and J 6 bases; bases outside gene matches: 9. Per the germline V gene, CDR1 is LGHNA and CDR2 is YSLEER. Written as DNA, the CDR3 is TGCGCCAGCAGCCAAGTTTTGGGGGAGGGCATCAATGAGCAGTTCTTC. Protein: CASSQVLGEGINEQFF.

The CDR3 reads CASSLFPGGLAGGNEQFF. The DNA of the CDR3 is TGCGCCAGCAGCTTGTTTCCGGGGGGACTAGCGGGAGGCAATGAGCAGTTCTTC. V gene TRBV5-1 combines with J gene TRBJ2-1, with 15 bases matching TRBD2. Trimming at V came to 1 base and at J to 6 bases, leaving 8 bases not matched to a gene. CDR1 SGHRS and CDR2 YFSETQ come from the germline V gene. CDR3 size: 18 residues.

In this sample, this clone turned up a few times. V gene TRBV27 combines with J gene TRBJ2-1; tentatively, D is TRBD2 (5 bases). V was clipped by 3 bases and J by 7 bases, with 19 bases between them. CDR1 is MNHEY, CDR2 SMNVEV, per germline (reference sequence). CDR3 size: 16 residues. The CDR3: CASSFRADLVWNEQFF. The CDR3 region has the DNA TGTGCCAGCAGTTTTAGAGCGGATCTGGTCTGGAATGAGCAGTTCTTC.

This sequence joins TRBV7-8 and TRBJ1-2, with 7 nucleotides matching TRBD1. CDR3 length equals 14 residues. Germline V gene sequence: CDR1 SGHVS, CDR2 FQNEAQ. J was trimmed by 3 bases and V by 5 bases; bases with no gene match: 6. The CDR3: CASSRQGIDYGYTF. Here the CDR3 DNA reads TGTGCCAGCAGCAGACAGGGTATCGACTATGGCTACACCTTC.

The chain is built from TRBV5-1 and TRBJ2-1, with a weak D call TRBD2 (6 bases). Trimming stripped 2 bases from V and 9 bases from J, with 12 bases between. Germline CDR1 is SGHRS and CDR2 is YFSETQ. The CDR3 is 13 amino acids. The CDR3 region has the DNA TGCGCCAGCAGCTTCATACGGGGGAGTGAGCAGTTCTTC. Translating it yields CASSFIRGSEQFF.

The CDR3 DNA is TGTGCCAGCAGTCCAAGGACTAGCTCCACCGGGGAGCTGTTTTTT. Its translation is CASSPRTSSTGELFF. V usage is TRBV7-2 and J usage is TRBJ2-2, with TRBD2 identical over 8 bases. The CDR3 length is 15 residues. Trimming at V came to 6 bases and at J to 4 bases, leaving 7 bases not matched to a gene. Germline V gene sequence: CDR1 SGHTA, CDR2 FQGNSA.

This clone was counted once. CDR3 DNA: TGCGCCAGCAGCTATACTAGCGGGACCCGAGGGGAGCAGTTCTTC. Translation: CASSYTSGTRGEQFF. V and J are TRBV5-1 and TRBJ2-1; 10 bases are shared with TRBD2. Germline CDR1 SGHRS, CDR2 YFSETQ. This CDR3 contains 15 residues. The V gene end was trimmed by 3 bases and the J gene end by 10 bases; junction bases not matched to a gene: 10.

The V gene is TRBV10-3, the J gene TRBJ2-1, with a tentative D call TRBD2 (5 bases). This CDR3 comprises 12 residues. V lost 8 bases, J lost 5 bases, and 10 bases lay in between. The germline gives CDR1 ENHRY, CDR2 SYGVKD. In DNA, the CDR3 is TGTGCCATCGCGGGCACTAACAATGAGCAGTTCTTC. Translated, it gives CAIAGTNNEQFF.

The table lists this clone with a count of one. In the same sample, other DNA sequences code for this CDR3. This chain uses TRBV5-1 with TRBJ2-7; D may be TRBD1 (6 bases). The germline V and J ends were trimmed by 0 bases and 5 bases, with 12 bases remaining between them. Germline assignment: CDR1 SGHRS and CDR2 YFSETQ. The CDR3 covers 14 residues. The CDR3 reads CASSLVGGQDEQYF. The CDR3 DNA reads TGCGCCAGCAGCTTGGTTGGGGGCCAGGACGAGCAGTACTTC.

The J gene is TRBJ2-5, the V gene TRBV28; D is unresolved. Germline assignment: CDR1 MDHEN and CDR2 SYDVKM. The V end lost 3 bases, the J end lost 9 bases, and 11 bases lay between the germline ends. The CDR3 is 12 residues long. The CDR3 DNA follows: TGTGCCAGCAGTTTGGCTCGATGGGCCCAGTACTTC. Its protein product is CASSLARWAQYF.